This entry concerns a single T cell receptor beta chain. What it binds is unknown. The sample is drawn from a study of cytomegalovirus exposure and HLA in healthy donors. General study points: Published work reported that the classifier diagnosed cytomegalovirus status with high specificity and sensitivity. Another analysis was done later, and it associated over 15,000 TCR beta sequences with HLA alleles at 0.05 false discovery rate. Whilst most TCR sequences proved rare, a subset of public TCRs occurred across many donors.

The PCR had 60 Vbeta and 13 Jbeta primers. Clones were sequenced by immunoSEQ multiplex PCR, and TCRdb holds only the in-frame ones, with some missing. The sample carries about 130,000 clones, over 70% recorded once. Specimen: PBMCs. This receptor was taken from a woman between 35 and 50 years old in good health and CMV-seronegative.

This chain's CDR3 is CAWSEDDRVNQPQHF. The CDR3 nucleotides read TGTGCCTGGAGTGAGGACGACAGGGTTAATCAGCCCCAGCATTTT. The chain is built from TRBV30 and TRBJ1-5; 7 nucleotides line up with TRBD1. The CDR3 contains 15 residues. Germline CDR1 is GTSNPN and CDR2 is SVGIG (reference sequence). V dropped 1 base and J dropped 4; count of bases not matched to a gene: 7.